This entry lists 19 T cell receptor beta chains sequenced from one sample in a study of T cells in Graves' hyperthyroidism and ophthalmopathy. Amplification targeted TCR beta CDR3 regions from RNA transcripts. First-round RT-PCR with HTBI primers amplified the TCR CDR3 region. TCRdb fed the multiplex PCR reads into MiXCR, producing one record per CDR3 protein. The sample lists some 360,000 distinct CDR3 sequences; about 15% were seen once. The sample consisted of blood. These receptors were collected from a woman between 55 and 75 years old with Graves' hyperthyroidism.

In its sample, this clonotype was seen many times. The V and J genes are TRBV30 and TRBJ1-2; D is unclear. The CDR3 has 13 residues. CDR1 is GTSNPN and CDR2 is SVGIG in the germline V gene (reference sequence). Trimming cost V 2 bases and J 4 bases, with 11 bases left between them. The CDR3 nucleotides read TGTGCCTGGAGTCCGACCCGCCTCTATGGCTACACCTTC. Encoded protein: CAWSPTRLYGYTF.

This clonotype came up many times. The chain employs TRBV7-2 and TRBJ2-1; D ambiguous. Trimming took off 5 bases at V and 0 bases at J, with 11 bases between the two ends. Per the germline V gene, CDR1 is SGHTA and CDR2 is FQGNSA. This CDR3 contains 15 residues. This CDR3 reads CASSLDWGSYNEQFF. The CDR3 nucleotides read TGTGCCAGCAGCCTGGATTGGGGCTCCTACAATGAGCAGTTCTTC.

Ten or more counts support this clonotype. V is TRBV2 and J is TRBJ2-3; 9 bases align to TRBD2. The germline gives CDR1 SNHLY, CDR2 FYNNEI. Trimming at V came to 8 bases and at J to 10 bases, leaving 4 bases not matched to a gene. This CDR3 spans 11 amino acids. CDR3 sequence (DNA): TGTGCCAGCGGTAGACTAGCGGCGCAGTATTTT. Protein product: CASGRLAAQYF.

Remarks on this clonotype: With a much larger clone just one base away, this may be a read error. The chain couples TRBV2 to TRBJ2-1, with D hard to call. Germline V gene data show CDR1 as SNHLY and CDR2 as FYNNEI. The CDR3 is 11 amino acids. V lost 8 bases and J 10 bases, leaving 12 bases between the germline ends. The CDR3 here is CASRLVGEQFF. CDR3 coding DNA: TGTGCCAGCCGGTTAGTGGGCGAGCAGTTCTTC.

This clonotype was found a few times. This may be a read error, as it is one base from a much larger clone. The rearrangement uses TRBV2 and TRBJ2-5, with 10 nucleotides matching TRBD2. CDR3 length: 14 amino acids. Germline values: CDR1 SNHLY, CDR2 FYNNEI. The CDR3, as DNA: TGTGCCAACAGTAAGCGGGAGGGCCGTGAGACCCAGTACTTC. Translating gives CANSKREGRETQYF.

The sample holds many counts of this clonotype. The chain uses TRBV20-1 and TRBJ1-2; D is perhaps TRBD1 (6 bases). Trimming removed 6 bases at V and 2 bases at J, with 16 bases between. Germline lookup yields CDR1 DFQATT and CDR2 SNEGSKA (reference sequence). The CDR3 runs 14 residues. The CDR3 loop is CSAPQQGLNYGYTF. DNA of the CDR3: TGCAGTGCCCCCCAACAGGGATTAAACTATGGCTACACCTTC.

Many counts were recorded for this clonotype. The rearrangement uses TRBV11-1 and TRBJ2-3; 14 nucleotides align to TRBD2. Germline loops: CDR1 SGHAT, CDR2 FQDESV (reference sequence). The CDR3 extends over 16 amino acids. V shed 2 bases and J 3 bases; nucleotides not matched to a gene: 1. CDR3 sequence reads: CASSLRLAGGTDTQYF. CDR3 nucleotide sequence: TGTGCCAGCAGCTTACGACTAGCGGGAGGGACAGATACGCAGTATTTT. Looking up the rest from reference TRBV11-1 and TRBJ2-3 gives the full variable domain: EAEVAQSPRYKITEKSQAVAFWCDPISGHATLYWYRQILGQGPELLVQFQDESVVDDSQLPKDRFSAERLKGVDSTLKIQPAELGDSAMYLCASSLRLAGGTDTQYFGPGTRLTVL.

About this clonotype: A much larger clone sits a single nucleotide away, making a read error possible. The chain carries TRBV10-3 and TRBJ2-1; 8 positions agree with TRBD1. From germline, CDR1 is ENHRY and CDR2 SYGVKD. This CDR3 spans 13 amino acids. Trimming took 6 bases from V and 9 from J; bases not matched to a gene: 7. The CDR3 sequence: CAISGQGLSEQFF. In nucleotides, the CDR3 is TGTGCCATCAGCGGACAGGGTTTGAGTGAGCAGTTCTTC.

This clonotype was seen repeatedly, ten times or more. The V and J genes are TRBV11-2 and TRBJ2-3, with TRBD2 matching over 9 bases. V lost 5 bases and J lost 1; bases outside the gene matches: 10. Germline V CDR1 and CDR2: SGHAT, FQNNGV. The CDR3 runs 17 residues. Here the CDR3 DNA reads TGTGCCAGCAGCCTCGGAGTAACTAGCGGGCGCACAGATACGCAGTATTTT. Protein product: CASSLGVTSGRTDTQYF.

Only a few counts were recorded for this clonotype. This chain links TRBV6-1 with TRBJ2-1; 11 bases agree with TRBD1. Germline trimming cut 6 bases from V and 5 bases from J; bases unmatched to any gene: 9. The CDR3 totals 16 residues. Germline CDR1 and CDR2: MNHNS and SASEGT. CDR3 loop: CASRQQGQGVHNEQFF. CDR3 nucleotides: TGTGCCAGCAGACAACAGGGACAGGGGGTCCACAATGAGCAGTTCTTC.

This sequence joins TRBV19 and TRBJ1-1; D gene unclear. Germline-derived CDR1 and CDR2 are LNHDA and SQIVND (reference sequence). V lost 0 bases and J 10 bases, leaving 6 bases between the germline ends. There are 11 residues in the CDR3. The DNA of the CDR3 is TGTGCCAGTAGTATAGAGGGCGCAGCTTTCTTT. Amino acid sequence: CASSIEGAAFF.

This clonotype was picked up many times. The J gene is TRBJ2-7, the V gene TRBV6-1, with D possibly being TRBD1 (6 bases). This CDR3 is 14 amino acids long. The V and J ends lost 5 bases and 0 bases respectively, with 11 bases between them. Per the germline V gene, CDR1 is MNHNS and CDR2 is SASEGT. The CDR3 DNA reads as TGTGCCAGCAGTCAACAGGGAAACTCCTACGAGCAGTACTTC. Translated, it gives CASSQQGNSYEQYF.

This clonotype was counted at least ten times. The V and J genes are TRBV4-1 and TRBJ2-7; 9 nucleotides match TRBD1. The CDR3 consists of 17 residues. Germline lookup yields CDR1 MGHRA and CDR2 YSYEKL. The trim removed 3 bases at V and 6 bases at J, leaving 15 bases unmatched. The CDR3 reads CASSQSPTGTGRGEQYF. As DNA, the CDR3 is TGCGCCAGCAGCCAGTCCCCCACCGGGACAGGGCGCGGCGAGCAGTACTTC.

In this sample, this clonotype turned up a few times. The chain links TRBV29-1 to TRBJ1-1; D is uncertain. The CDR3 contains 12 residues. Germline V CDR1 and CDR2: SQVTM, ANQGSEA. The ends were cut back, 7 bases at V and 1 base at J, with 10 bases in the middle. The CDR3 DNA sequence: TGCAGCGCCGCCGGGCAGAACACTGAAGCTTTCTTT. Translation: CSAAGQNTEAFF.

This clonotype was seen repeatedly, ten times or more. V is TRBV28 and J is TRBJ2-7; D not resolved. The ends were cut back, 2 bases at V and 4 bases at J, with 12 bases in the middle. The germline CDR1 and CDR2 sequences are MDHEN and SYDVKM. This CDR3 region has 14 residues. For the CDR3, the DNA is TGTGCCAGCAGTTTAAGAATGACGGTTTACGAGCAGTACTTC. Translated, it gives CASSLRMTVYEQYF.

This clonotype was observed many times. The J gene is TRBJ1-1, the V gene TRBV7-9; no reliable D call. Germline CDR1 SEHNR, CDR2 FQNEAQ (reference sequence). Trimming took 5 bases from V and 0 from J, leaving 7 bases between them. There are 13 residues in the CDR3. CDR3 sequence reads: CASSIILNTEAFF. CDR3 nucleotides: TGTGCCAGCAGCATAATACTGAACACTGAAGCTTTCTTT.

The chain uses TRBV3-1 and TRBJ1-1; D not certain. The CDR3 is made up of 14 amino acids. From germline, CDR1 is LGHDT and CDR2 YNNKEL (reference sequence). With 6 bases removed from V and 3 bases from J, the gap between germline ends came to 14 bases. For the CDR3, the DNA is TGTGCCAGCAGTCGGACGGGAAGGGACACTGAAGCTTTCTTT. Encoded protein: CASSRTGRDTEAFF.

This clonotype was found many times. The chain employs TRBV5-1 and TRBJ2-5, with 11 bases fitting TRBD2. The CDR3 length is 18 residues. Germline assignment: CDR1 SGHRS and CDR2 YFSETQ. The junction had 14 bases not matched to a gene; V was cut back by 4 bases and J by 3 bases. CDR3 nucleotides: TGCGCCAGCAGCGTAGGGGCAGGGGCGACTAGCGGGGAAGAGACCCAGTACTTC. It codes for CASSVGAGATSGEETQYF.

In this sample, this clonotype turned up many times. The rearrangement links TRBV2 to TRBJ2-2, with 9 bases fitting TRBD2. Germline V gene sequence: CDR1 SNHLY, CDR2 FYNNEI. The CDR3 extends over 14 amino acids. V lost 10 bases, J lost 1 base, and 4 bases stayed unmatched. The CDR3 protein is CAIQLAGNTGELFF. CDR3 DNA sequence: TGTGCCATCCAACTAGCGGGGAACACCGGGGAGCTGTTTTTT.